This T cell receptor beta chain stems from a study of cytomegalovirus exposure and HLA in healthy donors. This clone was detected once. Healthy bone marrow donors made up the cohort. The PCR used 60 Vbeta and 13 Jbeta primers. Sequenced by immunoSEQ multiplex PCR; TCRdb stores in-frame clones only, minus some. The sample lists some 110,000 clones, roughly 81% occurring once. The receptor's source is a woman aged 25 to 39 in good health and CMV-seronegative. Sequences were obtained from PBMCs.

This chain's CDR3 is CAWTPGALYGYTF. DNA for the CDR3: TGTGCCTGGACACCAGGGGCGCTCTATGGCTACACCTTC. The gene calls are TRBV30 and TRBJ1-2; D possibly corresponds to TRBD1 (6 bases). Trimming took off 4 bases at V and 4 bases at J, with 13 bases between the two ends. This CDR3 has 13 residues. Per the germline V gene, CDR1 is GTSNPN and CDR2 is SVGIG (reference sequence).